Below are 24 T cell receptor beta chains sequenced from a single sample in a study of T-cell memory formation after mild COVID-19. TCRdb analysed the 5' RACE reads with MiXCR anew, one entry per CDR3 protein. This sample has more than 85,000 distinct CDR3 sequences, with 8.5% to 14% found just once. The specimen sequenced was PBMCs or a T cell subset sorted from them (not recorded which). The source is a man aged 18 to 30 who had mild COVID-19 (a few samples of this study predate the infection). Cell type and time point are not known.

The chain is built from TRBV7-9 and TRBJ2-1; TRBD1 matches 9 bases. Per germline, CDR1 SEHNR and CDR2 FQNEAQ (reference sequence). The CDR3 spans 15 residues. V gave up 1 base and J gave up 7 bases; unmatched junction bases: 5. The CDR3 region is CASSLDWDRDNEQFF. CDR3 DNA: TGTGCCAGCAGCTTAGACTGGGACAGGGATAATGAGCAGTTCTTC.

CDR3 sequence (DNA): TGTGCCAGCAGTCTCGGACTAGCGGGGGGCTGGGAGACCCAGTACTTC. The encoded protein is CASSLGLAGGWETQYF. The chain links TRBV6-2 or TRBV6-3 to TRBJ2-5; 14 bases are a match to TRBD2. The CDR3 loop spans 16 amino acids. With V trimmed by 5 bases and J by 5 bases, 7 bases remained unmatched. Per the germline V gene, CDR1 is MNHEY and CDR2 is SVGEGT.

This clonotype was counted between two and nine times. The gene calls are TRBV6-2 or TRBV6-3 and TRBJ2-2; 8 nucleotides match TRBD1. The germline V gene has CDR1 MNHEY and CDR2 SVGEGT. The CDR3 is 14 residues long. The J segment lost 7 bases and the V segment lost 2 bases, leaving 3 bases of the junction unmatched. In nucleotides, the CDR3 is TGTGCCAGCAGTTACGGGACAGGAGTCGGGGAGCTGTTTTTT. Translated, it gives CASSYGTGVGELFF.

This clonotype was found a few times. The chain has TRBV12-3 or TRBV12-4 and TRBJ2-5; D might be TRBD1 or TRBD2, each matching 5 bases. There are 18 residues in the CDR3. Deletions cut 2 bases from V and 5 bases from J, with 24 bases between. In DNA form, the CDR3 reads TGTGCCAGCAGTTTAATGGGTTGGGGACCTCAATGGTTTGAGACCCAGTACTTC. Translating it yields CASSLMGWGPQWFETQYF.

There are a few counts of this clonotype. The gene calls are TRBV5-1 and TRBJ2-7; D not certain. Trimming took 4 bases from V and 7 from J, leaving 21 bases between them. CDR3 length: 15 amino acids. The germline CDR1 and CDR2 sequences are SGHRS and YFSETQ. Written as DNA, the CDR3 is TGCGCCAGCAGCGTGGATGGGTCCCCCTTGCGGGAGCAGTACGTC. As protein: CASSVDGSPLREQYV.

For this clonotype: The junction and the germline gene differ at one end; a read error may be behind it. The chain carries TRBV7-9 and TRBJ2-1; 11 bases fit TRBD1. The CDR3 totals 13 residues. Per the germline V gene, CDR1 is SEHNR and CDR2 is FQNEAQ (reference sequence). DNA of the CDR3: TGTGACAGCAGGGACAGGGGGGATAATGAGCAGTTCTTC. Translating it yields CDSRDRGDNEQFF.

This clonotype has only a few counts. The rearrangement links TRBV4-2 to TRBJ2-7; D is possibly TRBD1 (6 bases). V gave up 3 bases and J gave up 6 bases, with 15 bases separating them. The CDR3 totals 14 residues. Germline lookup yields CDR1 LGHNA and CDR2 YNFKEQ. CDR3 amino acids: CASSQESGRGEQYV. The CDR3 DNA reads as TGTGCCAGCAGCCAGGAATCGGGCAGGGGCGAGCAGTACGTC.

The chain combines TRBV11-2 with TRBJ2-1; tentatively, D is TRBD2 (6 bases). Germline assignment: CDR1 SGHAT and CDR2 FQNNGV. The CDR3 consists of 14 residues. V dropped 5 bases and J dropped 3 bases, with 11 bases sitting between them. The CDR3 nucleotides read TGTGCCAGCAGCCTCCCCGGGGGCTACAATGAGCAGTTCTTC. It translates to CASSLPGGYNEQFF.

V gene TRBV7-6 combines with J gene TRBJ1-3, with D unresolved. The germline gives CDR1 SGHVS, CDR2 FNYEAQ. The CDR3 loop spans 15 amino acids. V was shortened by 1 base and J by 0 bases, with 7 bases between the two germline ends. CDR3 sequence reads: CASSLGSRSGNTIYF. The CDR3 DNA reads TGTGCCAGCAGCTTAGGATCCCGCTCTGGAAACACCATATATTTT.

This clonotype occurred a few times. This rearrangement joins TRBV5-1 to TRBJ2-3; 10 positions agree with TRBD2. The CDR3 extends over 17 amino acids. Germline assignment: CDR1 SGHRS and CDR2 YFSETQ. Unmatched junction bases numbered 5, after V lost 0 bases and J lost 1 base. The CDR3 region has the DNA TGCGCCAGCAGCTTGGGTAGCGGGGGGTCCCGCACAGATACGCAGTATTTT. Protein product: CASSLGSGGSRTDTQYF.

Ten or more counts support this clonotype. V usage is TRBV6-5 and J usage is TRBJ1-2; 7 positions agree with TRBD1. Germline V gene sequence: CDR1 MNHEY, CDR2 SVGAGI. The length of the CDR3 is 13 residues. Unmatched junction bases numbered 7, after V lost 4 bases and J lost 8 bases. DNA for the CDR3: TGTGCCAGCAGTTTACAGGGGACGAAAGGCTACACCTTC. Residues: CASSLQGTKGYTF.

This clonotype was recorded once. The chain has TRBV3-1 and TRBJ2-7; 11 bases are shared with TRBD1. Per germline, CDR1 LGHDT and CDR2 YNNKEL (reference sequence). CDR3 length equals 13 residues. With V trimmed by 4 bases and J by 6 bases, 2 bases remained unmatched. For the CDR3, the DNA is TGTGCCAGCAGCCCGGACAGGGGGCGCGAGCAGTACTTC. Its translation: CASSPDRGREQYF.

This clonotype was counted only a few times. This rearrangement joins TRBV4-3 to TRBJ2-7, with TRBD2 matching 12 bases. This CDR3 has 18 residues. The germline gives CDR1 LGHNA, CDR2 YSLEER. Trimming removed 0 bases from V and 2 bases from J; junction bases left unmatched: 8. For the CDR3, the DNA is TGCGCCAGCAGCCAAGAGGGGCTAGCGGGGGGGCCCACCTACGAGCAGTACTTC. This encodes CASSQEGLAGGPTYEQYF.

This rearrangement joins TRBV6-1 to TRBJ2-7; 7 positions match TRBD2. Per the germline V gene, CDR1 is MNHNS and CDR2 is SASEGT. The CDR3 extends over 13 amino acids. Unmatched junction bases numbered 8, after V lost 11 bases and J lost 1 base. CDR3 nucleotides: TGTGCCGGAAAGGAGCGGGAATCCTACGAGCAGTACTTC. Encoded protein: CAGKERESYEQYF.

This clonotype was observed a handful of times. This sequence joins TRBV28 and TRBJ2-7; 8 bases are a match to TRBD1. The germline CDR1 and CDR2 sequences are MDHEN and SYDVKM. The CDR3 spans 15 residues. V shed 2 bases, J shed 2 bases, and the junction held 5 bases outside the gene matches. The CDR3 DNA reads TGTGCCAGCAGTTTACCCAGGGGGCGCCCCTACGAGCAGTACGTC. Amino acid sequence: CASSLPRGRPYEQYV.

CDR3: CASGVAGITGELFF. DNA of the CDR3: TGTGCCAGCGGCGTAGCGGGCATCACCGGGGAGCTGTTTTTT. The genes are TRBV7-6 and TRBJ2-2, with 7 bases that match TRBD2. J gave up 4 bases and V 8 bases, and 7 bases lay outside the gene matches. Germline CDR1 reads SGHVS; CDR2 reads FNYEAQ. The CDR3 contains 14 residues.

This sequence joins TRBV5-6 and TRBJ2-5, with D unresolved. The CDR3 loop spans 12 amino acids. Trimming stripped 7 bases from V and 7 bases from J, with 14 bases between. From germline, CDR1 is SGHDT and CDR2 YYEEEE. The CDR3 DNA reads TGTGCCAGCGGAAGAACTTCGGGGACCCAGTACTTC. Translating it yields CASGRTSGTQYF.

The V gene is TRBV7-2, the J gene TRBJ1-2; 8 positions match TRBD1. Germline assignment: CDR1 SGHTA and CDR2 FQGNSA. Losses at the gene ends were 3 bases for V and 2 bases for J; bases not matched to a gene: 8. This CDR3 spans 16 amino acids. CDR3 DNA sequence: TGTGCCAGCAGCTTTCCAGGGGCAGGGGGCAACTATGGCTACACCTTC. Translated: CASSFPGAGGNYGYTF.

This clonotype showed up just a few times. The chain uses TRBV5-1 and TRBJ2-3; no clear D gene. With 1 base removed from V and 2 bases from J, the gap between germline ends came to 11 bases. The germline V gene encodes CDR1 SGHRS and CDR2 YFSETQ. This CDR3 is built from 15 residues. CDR3 region: CASSLITGSTDTQYF. The CDR3 DNA is TGCGCCAGCAGCTTGATCACTGGGTCCACAGATACGCAGTATTTT.

The CDR3 sequence: CAITIGPLEEQFF. In nucleotides, the CDR3 is TGTGCCATCACCATAGGACCCCTGGAGGAGCAGTTCTTC. The V gene is TRBV10-3, the J gene TRBJ2-1; D gene ambiguous. Germline V gene lookup returns CDR1 ENHRY and CDR2 SYGVKD. Trimming pared 7 bases from V and 10 bases from J, leaving 17 bases between. This CDR3 has 13 amino acids.

The chain is built from TRBV4-1 and TRBJ2-5, with D unresolved. The CDR3 loop spans 14 amino acids. CDR1 and CDR2 from the germline V gene are MGHRA and YSYEKL. The V gene lost 4 bases and the J gene lost 5 bases, with 14 bases spanning the gap. The CDR3 sequence: CASSPRGVEETQYF. In DNA, the CDR3 is TGCGCCAGCAGCCCCCGTGGGGTAGAGGAGACCCAGTACTTC.

This clonotype was detected only a few times. The V and J genes are TRBV24-1 and TRBJ2-5; 9 nucleotides align to TRBD1. The CDR3 length is 15 residues. Germline V lookup: CDR1 KGHDR, CDR2 SFDVKD. J gave up 5 bases and V 5 bases, and 8 bases lay outside the gene matches. The chain's CDR3 is CATSAQDRGRETQYF. The CDR3, as DNA: TGTGCCACCAGTGCCCAGGACAGGGGCCGGGAGACCCAGTACTTC.

This clonotype was seen only a few times. V and J are TRBV12-3 or TRBV12-4 and TRBJ1-2; D remains ambiguous. Trimming cost V 4 bases and J 4 bases, with 16 bases left between them. This CDR3 spans 15 amino acids. CDR3 in amino acids: CASSSREEDTYGYTF. The CDR3 coding sequence is TGTGCCAGCAGTTCGCGAGAGGAGGATACCTATGGCTACACCTTC.

The chain employs TRBV6-5 and TRBJ2-7, with D unclear. Germline values: CDR1 MNHEY, CDR2 SVGAGI. The CDR3 totals 14 residues. The ends were cut back, 2 bases at V and 2 bases at J, with 10 bases in the middle. The CDR3 nucleotides are TGTGCCAGCAGTTACAGTCAGAGAACCTACGAGCAGTACTTC. This codes for CASSYSQRTYEQYF.